The 12 T cell receptor beta chains below come from one sample, sequenced in a study of T cell clonality in common variable immunodeficiency. Assay used: immunoSEQ multiplex PCR; TCRdb lists only in-frame clones, some missing. The sample includes fewer than 75,000 clones, none of them occurring once. Sequencing was done on a sample of peripheral blood mononuclear cells. These TCRs come from a person between 18 and 75 years old in good health.

This clone showed up many times. The read ends 3 residues before the CDR3 terminus; that terminus is restored from the germline J gene. V usage is TRBV20-1 and J usage is TRBJ2-2; D might be TRBD2 (5 bases). CDR1 is DFQATT and CDR2 is SNEGSKA in the germline V gene (reference sequence). The V gene lost 3 bases and the J gene lost 4 bases, with 9 bases spanning the gap. The CDR3 length is 13 residues. CDR3 sequence reads: CSASGVITGELFF. The sequenced CDR3 bases are TGCAGTGCTAGCGGGGTGATCACCGGGGAG.

This clone was counted ten times or more. Read sequence stops 3 residues before the CDR3 end, and the germline J gene provides the missing end. The rearrangement joins TRBV20-1 to TRBJ2-5; 9 nucleotides align to TRBD2. CDR3 length equals 14 residues. With V trimmed by 2 bases and J by 5 bases, 6 bases remained unmatched. In germline, CDR1 is DFQATT, CDR2 SNEGSKA (reference sequence). Incomplete CDR3 DNA: TGCAGTGCTAGACTAGCGGGAATACTGGAGACC. Residues: CSARLAGILET. The complete CDR3 protein is CSARLAGILETQYF.

The table lists this clone with many counts. The read ends 3 residues shy of where the CDR3 ends; the end is completed using the germline J gene. This chain uses TRBV24-1 with TRBJ2-1; D ambiguous. CDR3 length: 12 amino acids. V was trimmed by 2 bases and J by 7 bases, leaving 5 bases between them. Germline V CDR1 and CDR2: KGHDR, SFDVKD. The covered CDR3 bases are TGTGCCACCAGTGATTGGGCTAATGAG. It encodes CATSDWANE. The entire CDR3 sequence reads CATSDWANEQFF.

This clone was observed many times. CDR3 DNA (partial): TGTGCCACGACTAGCGGGAGCCGAGAGACC. As protein: CATTSGSRET. The full CDR3 protein reads CATTSGSRETQYF. This rearrangement joins TRBV7-2 to TRBJ2-5, with 12 bases fitting TRBD2. With the read ending 3 residues before the CDR3 end, the germline J gene is used to fill in that end. Germline V lookup: CDR1 SGHTA, CDR2 FQGNSA. The V gene end was trimmed by 10 bases and the J gene end by 4 bases; junction bases not matched to a gene: 4. CDR3 size: 13 residues.

This clone occurred a few times. The read finishes 3 residues shy of the CDR3 end, and the germline J gene is used to complete it. The same CDR3 arises from other DNA sequences in this sample as well. The rearrangement uses TRBV7-8 and TRBJ1-5, with 7 bases fitting TRBD1. The CDR3 extends over 16 amino acids. Losses at the gene ends were 7 bases for V and 7 bases for J; bases not matched to a gene: 16. The germline V gene has CDR1 SGHVS and CDR2 FQNEAQ. CDR3 residues: CASNLGGTGVGQPQHF. Incomplete CDR3 DNA: TGTGCCAGCAACCTAGGGGGAACAGGGGTTGGGCAGCCC.

This clone showed up many times. The CDR3 end is not reached by the read, which stops 3 residues before it; the germline J gene fills it in. The chain employs TRBV29-1 and TRBJ2-3; TRBD2 matches at 12 bases. Germline CDR1 and CDR2: SQVTM and ANQGSEA. The trim removed 5 bases at V and 3 bases at J, leaving 12 bases unmatched. The CDR3 has 17 residues. Partial CDR3 DNA: TGCAGCGTTCAAGGGGGGACTAGCGGGTACTCGACAGATACG. Protein sequence: CSVQGGTSGYSTDT. The complete CDR3 sequence is CSVQGGTSGYSTDTQYF.

This clone was observed many times. Read coverage stops 3 residues before the CDR3 terminus; the germline J gene supplies the remainder. This rearrangement joins TRBV5-4 to TRBJ1-2, with D unclear. The V end lost 1 base, the J end lost 5 bases, and 12 bases lay between the germline ends. Per the germline V gene, CDR1 is SGHNT and CDR2 is YYREEE (reference sequence). The CDR3 is 14 amino acids. CDR3 DNA, as far as it was read: TGTGCCAGCAGCTTGAGCGGCGCCCTTTATGGC. Residues: CASSLSGALYG. The full CDR3 reads CASSLSGALYGYTF.

This clone appeared many times. The sequenced fragment ends 3 residues before the CDR3 boundary, so the rest is inferred from the germline J gene. The rearrangement uses TRBV13 and TRBJ2-2, with 7 bases aligning to TRBD2. The CDR3 covers 17 residues. Germline V lookup: CDR1 PRHDT, CDR2 FYEKMQ (reference sequence). With 1 base clipped from V and 2 bases from J, the junction kept 7 bases outside the gene matches. CDR3 in amino acids: CASSLDWRGTNTGELFF. Incomplete CDR3 DNA: TGTGCCAGCAGCTTAGACTGGCGGGGGACCAACACCGGGGAG.

This clone occurred many times. The read stops 3 residues short of the end of the CDR3; the missing end is completed from the germline J gene. The genes are TRBV7-2 and TRBJ2-3; a weak D match, TRBD2 (6 bases). Germline CDR1 SGHTA, CDR2 FQGNSA. This CDR3 region has 14 residues. Trimming pared 7 bases from V and 0 bases from J, leaving 11 bases between. CDR3 amino acids: CASTHGTSTDTQYF. The covered CDR3 bases are TGTGCCAGCACCCACGGGACTAGCACAGATACG.

This clone was observed at least ten times. With the read ending 3 residues before the CDR3 end, the germline J gene is used to fill in that end. J is TRBJ2-3 and V is TRBV10-1; D remains unclear. The CDR3 loop spans 13 amino acids. Germline lookup yields CDR1 WNHNN and CDR2 SYGVQD (reference sequence). Deletions cut 6 bases from V and 2 bases from J, with 9 bases between. The CDR3 sequence is CASRETPTDTQYF. CDR3 bases read: TGCGCCAGCAGGGAGACTCCCACAGATACG.

This clone was seen repeatedly, ten times or more. From the germline J gene comes the end of the CDR3, since the read stops 3 residues before it. The chain recombines TRBV10-3 with TRBJ2-3; 10 bases line up with TRBD2. Germline assignment: CDR1 ENHRY and CDR2 SYGVKD. With V trimmed by 4 bases and J by 2 bases, 6 bases remained unmatched. This CDR3 is 16 amino acids long. The CDR3: CAISARTSGSTDTQYF. The CDR3 DNA, read in part, is TGTGCCATCAGTGCCCGGACTAGCGGTTCCACAGATACG.

This clone was found many times. Read coverage stops 3 residues before the CDR3 terminus; the germline J gene supplies the remainder. The genes are TRBV2 and TRBJ2-5; 7 bases line up with TRBD2. Germline-derived CDR1 and CDR2 are SNHLY and FYNNEI. This CDR3 comprises 15 residues. With V trimmed by 1 base and J by 4 bases, 6 bases remained unmatched. CDR3 DNA (partial): TGTGCCAGCAGTGAAGGGATGGGGGGGGGAGAGACC. This translates into CASSEGMGGGET. In full, the CDR3 is CASSEGMGGGETQYF.